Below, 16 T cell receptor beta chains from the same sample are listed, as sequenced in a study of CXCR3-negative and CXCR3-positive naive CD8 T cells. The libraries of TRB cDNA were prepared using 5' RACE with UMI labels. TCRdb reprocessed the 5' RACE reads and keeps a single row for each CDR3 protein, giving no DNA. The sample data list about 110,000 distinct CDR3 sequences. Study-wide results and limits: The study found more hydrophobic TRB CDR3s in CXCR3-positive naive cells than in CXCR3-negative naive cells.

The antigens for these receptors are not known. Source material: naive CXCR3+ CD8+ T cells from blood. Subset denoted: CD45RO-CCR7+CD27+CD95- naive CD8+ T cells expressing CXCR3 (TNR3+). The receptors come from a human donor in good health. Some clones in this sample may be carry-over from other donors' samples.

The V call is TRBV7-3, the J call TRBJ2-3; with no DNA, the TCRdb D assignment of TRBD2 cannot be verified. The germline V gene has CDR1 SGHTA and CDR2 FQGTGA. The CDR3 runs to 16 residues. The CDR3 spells CASSFGGSGSSDTQYF.

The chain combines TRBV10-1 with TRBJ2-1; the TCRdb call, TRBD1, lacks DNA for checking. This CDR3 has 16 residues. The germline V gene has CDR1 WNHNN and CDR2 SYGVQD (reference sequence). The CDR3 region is CASSPSGQGEWNEQFF.

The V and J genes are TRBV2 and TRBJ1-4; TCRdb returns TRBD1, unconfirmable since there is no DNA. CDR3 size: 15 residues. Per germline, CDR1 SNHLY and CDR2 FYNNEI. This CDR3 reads CASTPWRAGNEKLFF.

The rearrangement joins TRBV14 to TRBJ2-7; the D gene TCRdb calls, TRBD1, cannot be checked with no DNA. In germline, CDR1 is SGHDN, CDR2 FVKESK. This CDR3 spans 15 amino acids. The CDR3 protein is CASSPRGQGAYEQYF.

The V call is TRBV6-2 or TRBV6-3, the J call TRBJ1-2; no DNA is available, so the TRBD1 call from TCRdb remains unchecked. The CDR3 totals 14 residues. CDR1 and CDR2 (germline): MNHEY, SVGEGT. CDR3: CASRFGTGGDGYTF.

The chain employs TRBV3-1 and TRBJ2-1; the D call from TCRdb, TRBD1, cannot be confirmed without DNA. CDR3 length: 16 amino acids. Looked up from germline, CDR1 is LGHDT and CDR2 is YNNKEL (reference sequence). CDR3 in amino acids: CASSSQSGGPNNEQFF.

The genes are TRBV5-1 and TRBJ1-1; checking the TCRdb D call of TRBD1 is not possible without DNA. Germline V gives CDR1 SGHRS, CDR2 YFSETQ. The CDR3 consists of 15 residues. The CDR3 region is CASSLDVGGLTEAFF.

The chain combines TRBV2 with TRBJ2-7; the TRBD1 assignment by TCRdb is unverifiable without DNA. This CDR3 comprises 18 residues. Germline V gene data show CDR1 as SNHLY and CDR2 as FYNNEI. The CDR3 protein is CASSEALLGDRGRMKQYF.

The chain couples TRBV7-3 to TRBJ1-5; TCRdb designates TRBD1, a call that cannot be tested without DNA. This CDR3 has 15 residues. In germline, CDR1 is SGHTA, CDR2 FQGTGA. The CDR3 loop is CASSLNRPGGQPQHF.

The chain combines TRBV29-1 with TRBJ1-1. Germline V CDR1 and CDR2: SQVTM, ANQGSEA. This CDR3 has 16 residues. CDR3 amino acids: CSVAGGRGSMNTEAFF.

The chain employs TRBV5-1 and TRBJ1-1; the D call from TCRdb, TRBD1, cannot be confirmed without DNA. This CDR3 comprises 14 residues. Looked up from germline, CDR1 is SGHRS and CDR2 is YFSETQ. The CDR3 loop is CASSYFGGNTEAFF. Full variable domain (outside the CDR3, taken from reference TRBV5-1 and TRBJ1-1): KAGVTQTPRYLIKTRGQQVTLSCSPISGHRSVSWYQQTPGQGLQFLFEYFSETQRNKGNFPGRFSGRQFSNSRSEMNVSTLELGDSALYLCASSYFGGNTEAFFGQGTRLTVV.

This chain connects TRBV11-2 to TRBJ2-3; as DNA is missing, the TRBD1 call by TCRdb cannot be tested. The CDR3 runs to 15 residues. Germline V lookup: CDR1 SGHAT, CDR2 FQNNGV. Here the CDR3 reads CASSHGQGAIDTQYF.

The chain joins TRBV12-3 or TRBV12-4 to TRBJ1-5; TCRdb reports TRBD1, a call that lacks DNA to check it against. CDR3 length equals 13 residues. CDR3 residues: CASSPGGHQPQHF.

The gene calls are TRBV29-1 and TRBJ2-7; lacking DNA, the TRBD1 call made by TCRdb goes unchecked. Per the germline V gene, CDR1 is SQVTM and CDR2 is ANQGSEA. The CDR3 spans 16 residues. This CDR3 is CSVEGTARGALYEQYF.

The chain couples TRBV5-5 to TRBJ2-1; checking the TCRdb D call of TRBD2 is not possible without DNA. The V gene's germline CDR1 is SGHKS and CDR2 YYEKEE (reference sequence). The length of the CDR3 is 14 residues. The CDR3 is CASSLAAGDYEQFF.

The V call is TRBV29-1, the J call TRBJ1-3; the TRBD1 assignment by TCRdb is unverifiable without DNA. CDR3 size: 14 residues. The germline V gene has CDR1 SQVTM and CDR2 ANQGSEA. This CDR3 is CSVRTGHSGNTIYF.